The rows below give T cell receptor beta chains drawn from one sample of a study of T cell repertoires in cytomegalovirus infection. TCRdb used MiXCR to reprocess the reads, holding one entry per CDR3 protein. Here the sample spans approximately 700,000 distinct CDR3 sequences, approximately 34% being singletons. Material: PBMCs. Source of these receptors: a human donor in good health (CMV status not recorded). Some clones in this sample may be carry-over from other donors' samples. CDR3s include the opening cysteine and the closing phenylalanine or tryptophan. D genes are given only for firm matches. Rows give clone size only sometimes, using once, few, many, or a class for an expanded clone.

17	NA	NA	TRBV28	TRBJ1-2	CASSPLLSSAGNYGYTF	TGTGCCAGCAGTCCGCTACTTAGCAGCGCAGGGAACTATGGCTACACCTTC
13	NA	NA	TRBV19	TRBJ1-1	CASSDLRGTEAFF	TGTGCCAGTAGTGACCTAAGGGGCACTGAAGCTTTCTTT
15	NA	few	TRBV4-1	TRBJ2-5	CASSHRQLPQETQYF	TGCGCCAGCAGCCACCGACAGCTACCGCAAGAGACCCAGTACTTC
14	NA	few	TRBV12-3/TRBV12-4	TRBJ1-2	CASSLRGRSYGYTF	TGTGCCAGCAGTTTAAGGGGTCGGAGCTATGGCTACACCTTC
14	NA	NA	TRBV6-6	TRBJ2-1	CATTPASSYNEQFF	TGTGCCACCACCCCCGCCAGCTCCTACAATGAGCAGTTCTTC
13	NA	NA	TRBV6-6	TRBJ2-1	CASSSAALNEQFF	TGTGCCAGCAGTTCAGCGGCCCTCAATGAGCAGTTCTTC
12	NA	NA	TRBV29-1	TRBJ2-1	CSVHGSYNEQFF	TGCAGCGTTCATGGGTCCTACAATGAGCAGTTCTTC
15	TRBD1	few	TRBV28	TRBJ2-7	CASRPPGQGGYEQYF	TGTGCCAGCAGACCACCGGGACAGGGGGGCTACGAGCAGTACTTC
17	TRBD2	NA	TRBV20-1	TRBJ2-2	CSARGGSGRANTGELFF	TGCAGTGCTAGAGGTGGTAGCGGGAGAGCGAACACCGGGGAGCTGTTTTTT
15	TRBD1	many	TRBV7-2	TRBJ1-1	CASSISTGKGAEAFF	TGTGCCAGCAGCATATCGACAGGGAAGGGGGCTGAAGCTTTCTTT
15	NA	few	TRBV28	TRBJ1-2	CASTKERGTNYGYTF	TGTGCCAGCACTAAGGAGAGGGGGACTAACTATGGCTACACCTTC
14	NA	NA	TRBV19	TRBJ1-1	CASSLRDTRTEAFF	TGTGCCAGTAGTCTCCGAGACACGAGGACCGAAGCTTTCTTT
13	TRBD1	few	TRBV10-3	TRBJ1-2	CAISEDRAYGYTF	TGTGCCATCAGTGAAGACAGGGCCTATGGCTACACCTTC
17	TRBD1	few	TRBV19	TRBJ1-1	CATIRGTQKFQNTEAFF	TGTGCCACGATCAGGGGGACCCAAAAATTCCAGAACACTGAAGCTTTCTTT
14	NA	NA	TRBV28	TRBJ1-1	CASSSDSWNTEAFF	TGTGCCAGCAGTTCAGACAGTTGGAACACTGAAGCTTTCTTT
17	NA	many	TRBV6-6	TRBJ2-1	CASSYSPSVGKYNEQFF	TGTGCCAGCAGTTACTCCCCCTCAGTAGGAAAGTACAATGAGCAGTTCTTC
16	NA	many	TRBV28	TRBJ1-4	CASSPTPGITDEKLFF	TGTGCCAGCAGTCCGACCCCAGGGATCACGGATGAAAAACTGTTTTTT
15	NA	NA	TRBV4-2	TRBJ1-1	CASSQEKRQDSEAFF	TGTGCCAGCAGCCAAGAAAAAAGACAGGATTCTGAAGCTTTCTTT
15	NA	few	TRBV6-1	TRBJ1-4	CASTRELTTNEKLFF	TGTGCCAGCACCAGGGAGCTAACAACTAATGAAAAACTGTTTTTT
17	NA	NA	TRBV7-8	TRBJ2-3	CASSLTPRGGGLDTQYF	TGTGCCAGCAGCTTAACCCCCCGAGGGGGTGGCTTAGATACGCAGTATTTT
15	TRBD2	few	TRBV6-2/TRBV6-3	TRBJ2-1	CASSDRDYEYNEQFF	TGTGCCAGCAGTGACCGGGACTACGAATACAATGAGCAGTTCTTC
14	NA	NA	TRBV29-1	TRBJ2-7	CSAHQGDPGNEQYF	TGCAGCGCACACCAGGGAGACCCTGGAAACGAGCAGTACTTC
15	TRBD2	NA	TRBV24-1	TRBJ2-1	CATSTSGRIDGEQLF	TGTGCCACCAGTACTAGCGGGAGGATCGACGGGGAGCAGTTATTC
13	NA	NA	TRBV5-4	TRBJ1-2	CASSPPTAYGYTF	TGTGCCAGCAGCCCGCCGACAGCCTATGGCTACACCTTC
14	NA	few	TRBV28	TRBJ1-4	CASSQRGSNEKLFF	TGTGCCAGCAGCCAAAGGGGCTCTAATGAAAAACTGTTTTTT
13	NA	few	TRBV6-1	TRBJ2-7	CASSISTGREQYF	TGTGCCAGCAGTATCTCCACCGGGCGCGAGCAGTACTTC
15	NA	few	TRBV18	TRBJ1-5	CASSLSSGTNQPQHF	TGTGCCAGCTCCCTCTCTTCGGGGACTAATCAGCCCCAGCATTTT
13	NA	NA	TRBV6-1	TRBJ2-1	CASRGGVSSGQFF	NA
12	NA	many	TRBV28	TRBJ2-3	CATQGLSDTQYF	TGTGCTACACAAGGGTTATCAGATACGCAGTATTTT
14	NA	NA	TRBV29-1	TRBJ2-3	CSYAKASSTDTQYF	TGCAGCTATGCCAAGGCATCTAGCACAGATACGCAGTATTTT
12	NA	few	TRBV7-2	TRBJ2-7	CARIGSHYEQYF	TGTGCCAGGATCGGGAGTCACTACGAGCAGTACTTC
17	NA	many	TRBV7-9	TRBJ2-3	CASSLALSWQGSDTQYF	TGTGCCAGCAGCTTAGCGCTAAGTTGGCAGGGGTCCGATACGCAGTATTTT
14	TRBD1	NA	TRBV15	TRBJ2-5	CATSGGQGRETQYF	TGTGCCACCAGCGGGGGACAGGGAAGGGAGACCCAGTACTTC
12	NA	NA	TRBV20-1	TRBJ1-1	CSARDRALEAFF	TGCAGTGCTAGAGATAGGGCTTTGGAAGCTTTCTTT
16	NA	NA	TRBV3-1	TRBJ2-3	CASSRTRDRLSDTQYF	TGTGCCAGCAGTCGTACCCGGGACCGACTGTCAGATACGCAGTATTTT
13	NA	NA	TRBV6-2/TRBV6-3	TRBJ2-7	CASSGHRVYEQYF	TGTGCCAGCAGTGGACACAGGGTCTACGAGCAGTACTTC
19	NA	few	TRBV4-1	TRBJ1-1	CASSQDRDTWGAMNTEAFF	TGCGCCAGCAGCCAAGATCGCGACACCTGGGGAGCAATGAACACTGAAGCTTTCTTT
14	NA	many	TRBV7-9	TRBJ1-1	CASSSLQGQTEAFF	TGTGCCAGCAGCTCATTACAGGGTCAGACTGAAGCTTTCTTT
17	TRBD1	few	TRBV15	TRBJ1-5	CATSRDKGQGTNQPQHF	TGTGCCACCAGCAGAGACAAGGGACAGGGGACGAATCAGCCCCAGCATTTT
14	NA	NA	TRBV10-3	TRBJ1-6	CAISTGTVKSPLHF	TGTGCCATCAGCACCGGGACGGTGAAATCACCCCTCCACTTT
15	TRBD2	NA	TRBV7-6	TRBJ2-5	CASSPPAGGGETQYF	TGTGCCAGCAGCCCCCCTGCGGGAGGGGGAGAGACCCAGTACTTC
16	TRBD1	NA	TRBV7-6	TRBJ1-2	CASSLMIGQGTGGYTF	TGTGCCAGCAGCTTAATGATAGGACAGGGCACTGGTGGCTACACCTTC
15	TRBD2	NA	TRBV7-2	TRBJ2-1	CASSFLTGGVNEQFF	TGTGCCAGCAGCTTTCTTACGGGGGGGGTGAATGAGCAGTTCTTC
14	NA	NA	TRBV20-1	TRBJ2-5	CSAGLWPLQETQYF	TGCAGTGCCGGATTGTGGCCCCTCCAAGAGACCCAGTACTTC
13	NA	NA	TRBV4-1	TRBJ1-5	CASSHPWGGLQHF	TGCGCCAGCAGCCATCCCTGGGGCGGACTTCAGCATTTT
19	TRBD2	few	TRBV7-6	TRBJ2-2	CASSLVISASGGANGELFF	TGTGCCAGCAGCTTAGTGATCTCGGCTAGCGGGGGGGCCAACGGGGAGCTGTTTTTT
15	TRBD1	few	TRBV6-2/TRBV6-3	TRBJ1-5	CASTQTNRGGQPQHF	TGTGCCAGCACTCAAACTAACAGGGGCGGACAGCCCCAGCATTTT
16	NA	NA	TRBV4-1	TRBJ1-5	CASSQEHLISNQPQHF	TGCGCCAGCAGCCAAGAACACCTGATTAGCAATCAGCCCCAGCATTTT